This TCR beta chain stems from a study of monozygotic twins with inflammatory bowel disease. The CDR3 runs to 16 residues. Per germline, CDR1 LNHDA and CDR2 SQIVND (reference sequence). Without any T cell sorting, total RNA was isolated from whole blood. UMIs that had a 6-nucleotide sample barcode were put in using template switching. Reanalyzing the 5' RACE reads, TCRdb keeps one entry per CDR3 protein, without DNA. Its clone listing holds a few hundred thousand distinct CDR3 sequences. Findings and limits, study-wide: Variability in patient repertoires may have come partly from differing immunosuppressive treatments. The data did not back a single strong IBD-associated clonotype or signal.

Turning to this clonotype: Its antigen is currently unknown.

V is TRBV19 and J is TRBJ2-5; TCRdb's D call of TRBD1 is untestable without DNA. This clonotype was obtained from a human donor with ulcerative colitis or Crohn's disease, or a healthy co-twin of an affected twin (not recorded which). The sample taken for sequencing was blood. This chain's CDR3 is CASSISGQGAQETQYF.